One and the same sample provided the 23 T cell receptor beta chains below, sequenced in a study of regulatory and conventional T cells in RAG deficiency. The sorted conventional CD4+ T cells were CD25-low and CD127-high, with genomic DNA sequenced. Assay used: immunoSEQ multiplex PCR; TCRdb lists only in-frame clones, some missing. In the table there are some 35,000 clones, about 80% of which are singletons. A further study also used this sample, focusing on regulatory T cells. This second report adds: The PCR used 52 TRBV and 13 TRBJ primers.

Sequenced sample: CD4+ effector T cells sorted from blood. Receptors originate from a human donor in good health.

This sequence joins TRBV9 and TRBJ1-6; TRBD1 matches at 7 bases. J was trimmed by 2 bases and V by 0 bases; bases with no gene match: 8. The CDR3 is 18 amino acids. Germline assignment: CDR1 SGDLS and CDR2 YYNGEE. The CDR3 is CASSVGEWDSPYNSPLHF. The CDR3 coding sequence is TGTGCCAGCAGCGTAGGGGAATGGGACAGTCCCTATAATTCACCCCTCCACTTT.

V and J are TRBV28 and TRBJ1-6; TRBD1 agrees at 7 bases. After removal of 6 bases from V and 7 bases from J, the junction contained 9 bases not matched to a gene. Per the germline V gene, CDR1 is MDHEN and CDR2 is SYDVKM. The CDR3 consists of 15 residues. This CDR3 is CASSQQGITNSPLHF. The DNA for the CDR3 is TGTGCCAGCAGCCAACAGGGGATTACAAATTCACCCCTCCACTTT.

DNA for the CDR3: TGTGCCAGTAACCAGAATAACTATGGCTACACCTTC. It encodes CASNQNNYGYTF. The chain combines TRBV6-1 with TRBJ1-2; D remains ambiguous. CDR3 length: 12 amino acids. Trimming removed 9 bases at V and 1 base at J, with 9 bases between. The germline CDR1 and CDR2 sequences are MNHNS and SASEGT.

This clone has just one count. Here the CDR3 reads CASSLFAFSAQGHFF. The CDR3 DNA is TGTGCCAGCAGCTTGTTCGCCTTTTCGGCCCAGGGGCACTTCTTT. The genes are TRBV5-8 and TRBJ1-1; D is perhaps TRBD1 (6 bases). Trimming cost V 1 base and J 14 bases, with 24 bases left between them. CDR3 length equals 15 residues. Germline values: CDR1 SGHTS, CDR2 YDEGEE.

The chain joins TRBV14 to TRBJ1-2, with D hard to call. Germline V lookup: CDR1 SGHDN, CDR2 FVKESK. The CDR3 is 14 residues long. V lost 4 bases and J 5 bases, leaving 14 bases between the germline ends. The chain's CDR3 is CASSPDRVTYGYTF. The CDR3 DNA sequence: TGTGCCAGCAGCCCCGACCGGGTTACATATGGCTACACCTTC.

The V and J genes are TRBV7-8 and TRBJ1-1; a possible D gene is TRBD1 (6 bases). Trimming took off 6 bases at V and 5 bases at J, with 13 bases between the two ends. From germline, CDR1 is SGHVS and CDR2 FQNEAQ. This CDR3 is 13 amino acids long. The CDR3 DNA is TGTGCCAGCAGGCAACAGGGAGGAACTGAAGCTTTCTTT. Its translation: CASRQQGGTEAFF.

The CDR3 nucleotides read TGTGCCAGCAGCGAACAACTAGCGGGGTCCACAGATACGCAGTATTTT. Amino acids: CASSEQLAGSTDTQYF. The chain couples TRBV7-9 to TRBJ2-3; 10 nucleotides match TRBD2. Germline V lookup: CDR1 SEHNR, CDR2 FQNEAQ (reference sequence). The CDR3 extends over 16 amino acids. The V gene end was trimmed by 5 bases and the J gene end by 2 bases; junction bases not matched to a gene: 7.

The chain uses TRBV7-6 and TRBJ2-3; D is ambiguous. Trimming pared 5 bases from V and 2 bases from J, leaving 5 bases between. This CDR3 is built from 12 residues. Germline CDR1 reads SGHVS; CDR2 reads FNYEAQ. CDR3: CASSRFTDTQYF. The CDR3 DNA is TGTGCCAGCAGCCGATTCACAGATACGCAGTATTTT.

DNA for the CDR3: TGTGCCAGCAGTGAACCGGGGTCCAGACAGGATCGCTATGGCTACACCTTC. Translated, it gives CASSEPGSRQDRYGYTF. The chain links TRBV6-1 to TRBJ1-2, with D tentatively TRBD1 (6 bases). V was pared by 2 bases and J by 4 bases, with 20 bases between. This CDR3 has 17 residues. Germline CDR1 is MNHNS and CDR2 is SASEGT.

This rearrangement joins TRBV29-1 to TRBJ2-7, with 7 bases that match TRBD1. The V and J ends lost 2 bases and 2 bases, in that order; junction bases with no gene match: 12. This CDR3 has 16 amino acids. CDR1 is SQVTM, CDR2 ANQGSEA, per germline. The CDR3 spells CSVESSRDSLTYEQYF. As DNA, the CDR3 is TGCAGCGTTGAAAGCTCCCGGGACAGCTTAACCTACGAGCAGTACTTC.

V gene TRBV6-1 combines with J gene TRBJ1-2, with D unresolved. This CDR3 comprises 13 residues. The V end lost 2 bases, the J end lost 4 bases, and 8 bases lay between the germline ends. The germline V gene encodes CDR1 MNHNS and CDR2 SASEGT. The CDR3 region is CASSESAVYGYTF. The CDR3 DNA sequence: TGTGCCAGCAGTGAATCGGCGGTCTATGGCTACACCTTC.

The chain recombines TRBV29-1 with TRBJ1-3; D is possibly TRBD1 (5 bases). V was shortened by 4 bases and J by 3 bases, with 10 bases between the two germline ends. CDR3 length: 13 amino acids. Germline V CDR1 and CDR2: SQVTM, ANQGSEA. The chain's CDR3 is CSVVGASGNTIYF. CDR3 DNA sequence: TGCAGCGTTGTCGGGGCGAGTGGAAACACCATATATTTT.

This clone has only one observation. This chain connects TRBV14 to TRBJ1-4, with a possible D match to TRBD1 (5 bases). The CDR3 is 15 amino acids. Germline V gene lookup returns CDR1 SGHDN and CDR2 FVKESK. V lost 4 bases, J lost 8 bases, and 17 bases lay in between. The CDR3 nucleotides read TGTGCCAGCAGCCGCCGGGACTTTGCTGACGAAAAACTGTTTTTT. It specifies CASSRRDFADEKLFF.

The rearrangement links TRBV9 to TRBJ2-2; possibly TRBD1 for D (6 bases). CDR1 and CDR2 (germline): SGDLS, YYNGEE. V lost 3 bases, J lost 0 bases, and 9 bases lay in between. The CDR3 covers 15 residues. The CDR3: CASSETGANTGELFF. CDR3 nucleotides: TGTGCCAGCAGCGAGACAGGTGCGAACACCGGGGAGCTGTTTTTT.

The rearrangement joins TRBV2 to TRBJ2-7; no reliable D call. Germline CDR1 SNHLY, CDR2 FYNNEI. The length of the CDR3 is 13 residues. V gave up 5 bases and J gave up 5 bases, with 13 bases separating them. This chain's CDR3 is CASSPLIGNEQYF. The CDR3 region has the DNA TGTGCCAGCAGTCCCTTGATAGGGAACGAGCAGTACTTC.

This clone was seen a handful of times. V and J are TRBV5-4 and TRBJ2-2; 10 nucleotides agree with TRBD2. The CDR3 consists of 15 residues. Looked up from germline, CDR1 is SGHNT and CDR2 is YYREEE (reference sequence). Trimming at V came to 0 bases and at J to 7 bases, leaving 3 bases not matched to a gene. The CDR3 DNA reads TGTGCCAGCAGCTTGGCTAGCGGGGGATTCGGGGAGCTGTTTTTT. It encodes CASSLASGGFGELFF.

The V and J genes are TRBV28 and TRBJ1-1, with TRBD1 as a possible D gene (6 bases). CDR1 MDHEN and CDR2 SYDVKM come from the germline V gene. CDR3 length: 14 residues. V lost 6 bases and J 7 bases, leaving 18 bases between the germline ends. CDR3 amino acids: CASSQAGDLGEAFF. DNA for the CDR3: TGTGCCAGCAGCCAGGCAGGGGATTTGGGTGAAGCTTTCTTT. Looking up the rest from reference TRBV28 and TRBJ1-1 gives the full variable domain: DVKVTQSSRYLVKRTGEKVFLECVQDMDHENMFWYRQDPGLGLRLIYFSYDVKMKEKGDIPEGYSVSREKKERFSLILESASTNQTSMYLCASSQAGDLGEAFFGQGTRLTVV.

This rearrangement joins TRBV5-4 to TRBJ2-3, with D perhaps matching TRBD1 or TRBD2 (5 bases each). V dropped 0 bases and J dropped 2 bases, with 7 bases sitting between them. CDR3 size: 14 residues. Germline V gene data show CDR1 as SGHNT and CDR2 as YYREEE (reference sequence). CDR3 in amino acids: CASSLVGTTDTQYF. The DNA for the CDR3 is TGTGCCAGCAGCTTGGTGGGGACCACAGATACGCAGTATTTT.

V is TRBV6-1 and J is TRBJ2-7; 9 bases are shared with TRBD1. This CDR3 region has 14 residues. CDR1 MNHNS and CDR2 SASEGT come from the germline V gene. Unmatched junction bases numbered 5, after V lost 6 bases and J lost 2 bases. The DNA for the CDR3 is TGTGCCAGCAGCCGGGACAGGGCAACCTACGAGCAGTACTTC. Its protein product is CASSRDRATYEQYF.

This rearrangement joins TRBV7-8 to TRBJ1-3; a weak D match, TRBD1 (5 bases). The germline gives CDR1 SGHVS, CDR2 FQNEAQ. The V end lost 3 bases, the J end lost 6 bases, and 12 bases lay between the germline ends. The CDR3 loop spans 14 amino acids. CDR3 DNA sequence: TGTGCCAGCAGCTTTGGGACTATGGCAAACACCATATATTTT. The encoded protein is CASSFGTMANTIYF.

The chain uses TRBV15 and TRBJ2-7; D possibly corresponds to TRBD2 (6 bases). The length of the CDR3 is 14 residues. V lost 6 bases and J 3 bases, leaving 15 bases between the germline ends. Germline lookup yields CDR1 LNHNV and CDR2 YYDKDF (reference sequence). The CDR3 spells CATRPRGTVYEQYF. CDR3 nucleotide sequence: TGTGCCACCAGACCCCGGGGGACCGTCTACGAGCAGTACTTC.

This clone came up once. V and J are TRBV25-1 and TRBJ1-1; 8 bases match TRBD1. The V segment lost 4 bases and the J segment 4 bases; nucleotides outside the gene matches: 5. Germline V gene data show CDR1 as MGHDK and CDR2 as SYGVNS. The CDR3 consists of 14 residues. CDR3 in amino acids: CASSGTGGITEAFF. The DNA for the CDR3 is TGTGCCAGCAGTGGAACAGGGGGGATCACTGAAGCTTTCTTT.

V usage is TRBV27 and J usage is TRBJ1-2; D gene uncertain. V gave up 2 bases and J gave up 4 bases, with 8 bases separating them. Germline V gene sequence: CDR1 MNHEY, CDR2 SMNVEV (reference sequence). This CDR3 region has 13 residues. The CDR3 sequence is CASSLRVSYGYTF. The CDR3 bases are TGTGCCAGCAGTTTACGAGTTTCCTATGGCTACACCTTC.